These 32 T cell receptor beta chains were all obtained from the same sample, sequenced in a study of blood T cell repertoires in COVID-19 (dated by TCRdb to between 2020 and 2021). Libraries were made using the immunoSEQ multiplex PCR assay. The immuneACCESS repertoire file appears here via TCRdb, limited to in-frame rearrangements. These files lack a portion of the clones; in checked studies, under half of the deficit traces to unresolved V genes, and the cause of the others is not known. The sample table records 170,000 or so clones; over 60% of these occur just once. The ten largest clones capture more than 25% of the sample. The sequencing input was peripheral blood. The source is an older woman with acute or convalescent COVID-19.

The rearrangement links TRBV3-1 (or the pseudogene TRBV3-2) to TRBJ2-7; 7 nucleotides agree with TRBD1. Germline loops: CDR1 LGHDT, CDR2 YNNKEL (reference sequence). After removal of 4 bases from V and 6 bases from J, the junction contained 6 bases not matched to a gene. The CDR3 is made up of 13 amino acids. CDR3 protein: CASSRQGSSEQYF. The CDR3 DNA reads as TGTGCCAGCAGCCGACAGGGCAGTAGCGAGCAGTACTTC.

The CDR3 DNA follows: TGTGCCAGTAGTATTAGGGCTAGCGGGAAGGATGAGCAGTTCTTC. Translated: CASSIRASGKDEQFF. The chain joins TRBV19 to TRBJ2-1; 9 bases are shared with TRBD2. With 3 bases clipped from V and 8 bases from J, the junction kept 8 bases outside the gene matches. The CDR3 sequence is 15 residues long. Germline V gene data show CDR1 as LNHDA and CDR2 as SQIVND (reference sequence).

The chain uses TRBV5-6 and TRBJ2-2; the match to TRBD2 covers 10 bases. Losses at the gene ends were 0 bases for V and 1 base for J; bases not matched to a gene: 9. The germline V gene encodes CDR1 SGHDT and CDR2 YYEEEE. The CDR3 loop spans 19 amino acids. The CDR3 here is CASSLVTGTSEGNTGELFF. CDR3 in DNA: TGTGCCAGCAGCTTGGTAACCGGGACTAGCGAGGGGAACACCGGGGAGCTGTTTTTT. Variable domain in full (rest from reference TRBV5-6 and TRBJ2-2): DAGVTQSPTHLIKTRGQQVTLRCSPKSGHDTVSWYQQALGQGPQFIFQYYEEEERQRGNFPDRFSGHQFPNYSSELNVNALLLGDSALYLCASSLVTGTSEGNTGELFFGEGSRLTVL.

V usage is TRBV19 and J usage is TRBJ2-1; 8 bases agree with TRBD2. Looked up from germline, CDR1 is LNHDA and CDR2 is SQIVND (reference sequence). V gave up 10 bases and J gave up 8 bases; unmatched junction bases: 7. The CDR3 loop spans 12 amino acids. The CDR3 here is CATAGGPYEQFF. CDR3 bases: TGTGCCACTGCGGGGGGTCCTTATGAGCAGTTCTTC.

The chain combines TRBV5-1 with TRBJ2-3; unclear D gene. V lost 6 bases, J lost 5 bases, and 19 bases lay in between. This CDR3 has 15 amino acids. CDR1 and CDR2 from the germline V gene are SGHRS and YFSETQ. CDR3 sequence reads: CASTLDGTTRDTQYF. The CDR3 region has the DNA TGCGCCAGCACCCTTGACGGTACGACACGAGATACGCAGTATTTT.

The V call is TRBV25-1, the J call TRBJ2-7, with D uncertain. The CDR3 extends over 14 amino acids. CDR1 and CDR2 (germline): MGHDK, SYGVNS. V lost 1 base and J lost 5, with 12 bases in between. DNA of the CDR3: TGTGCCAGCAGTGAATGGTCCGGGTTCGACGAGCAGTACTTC. Protein sequence: CASSEWSGFDEQYF.

V and J are TRBV20-1 and TRBJ2-1; 11 positions match TRBD2. Germline CDR1 is DFQATT and CDR2 is SNEGSKA (reference sequence). V trimming: 3 bases; J trimming: 6 bases; junction bases outside the gene matches: 1. The CDR3 is made up of 13 amino acids. In DNA, the CDR3 is TGCAGTGCTAGTAGCGGGAGGGCCAATGAGCAGTTCTTC. It yields the protein CSASSGRANEQFF.

V gene TRBV30 combines with J gene TRBJ1-1; TRBD1 aligns across 9 bases. Looked up from germline, CDR1 is GTSNPN and CDR2 is SVGIG (reference sequence). The junction had 3 bases not matched to a gene; V was cut back by 3 bases and J by 4 bases. The CDR3 has 13 amino acids. The CDR3 protein is CAWSQDRGTEAFF. For the CDR3, the DNA is TGTGCCTGGAGCCAGGACAGGGGCACTGAAGCTTTCTTT. The full variable domain, with the rest looked up from reference TRBV30 and TRBJ1-1, is SQTIHQWPATLVQPVGSPLSLECTVEGTSNPNLYWYRQAAGRGLQLLFYSVGIGQISSEVPQNLSASRPQDRQFILSSKKLLLSDSGFYLCAWSQDRGTEAFFGQGTRLTVV.

This clone was seen just once. The J gene is TRBJ2-3, the V gene TRBV24-1; 7 bases map to TRBD1. Germline trimming cut 9 bases from V and 1 base from J; bases unmatched to any gene: 3. CDR1 and CDR2 from the germline V gene are KGHDR and SFDVKD. CDR3 length equals 13 residues. The CDR3 coding sequence is TGTGCCACCCGAGGACAGGGCACAGATACGCAGTATTTT. Encoded protein: CATRGQGTDTQYF.

This chain joins TRBV3-1 (or the pseudogene TRBV3-2) and TRBJ2-1; 9 bases line up with TRBD2. J was trimmed by 5 bases and V by 6 bases; bases with no gene match: 8. This CDR3 is built from 15 residues. Looked up from germline, CDR1 is LGHDT and CDR2 is YNNKEL (reference sequence). In DNA form, the CDR3 reads TGTGCCAGCAGTGGGAGACTAGCGGTAGACAATGAGCAGTTCTTC. It translates to CASSGRLAVDNEQFF.

The V gene is TRBV7-3, the J gene TRBJ2-1; TRBD2 matches 8 bases. Germline loops: CDR1 SGHTA, CDR2 FQGTGA. The V segment lost 6 bases and the J segment 6 bases; nucleotides outside the gene matches: 7. CDR3 size: 14 residues. CDR3 loop: CASSPSGSGNEQFF. The CDR3 DNA is TGTGCCAGCAGTCCCAGCGGGAGTGGCAATGAGCAGTTCTTC.

This chain joins TRBV11-3 and TRBJ2-5; D unclear. Trimming took off 3 bases at V and 5 bases at J, with 10 bases between the two ends. The CDR3 covers 13 residues. Germline V lookup: CDR1 SGHNT, CDR2 YENEEA. Here the CDR3 DNA reads TGTGCCAGCAGCTTTTCTAGGTGGGAGACCCAGTACTTC. It specifies CASSFSRWETQYF. Together with reference TRBV11-3 and TRBJ2-5, the CDR3 gives the full variable domain: EAGVVQSPRYKIIEKKQPVAFWCNPISGHNTLYWYLQNLGQGPELLIRYENEEAVDDSQLPKDRFSAERLKGVDSTLKIQPAELGDSAVYLCASSFSRWETQYFGPGTRLLVL.

The gene calls are TRBV12-3 or TRBV12-4 and TRBJ1-2, with TRBD1 as a possible D gene (5 bases). This CDR3 contains 13 residues. The germline V and J ends were trimmed by 6 bases and 8 bases, with 16 bases remaining between them. CDR3 DNA: TGTGCCAGCAGCTATGGTCGGAGGGACGGCTACACCTTC. It codes for CASSYGRRDGYTF.

The J gene is TRBJ1-5, the V gene TRBV6-1; D uncertain. V gave up 3 bases and J gave up 3 bases, with 6 bases separating them. CDR1 and CDR2 (germline): MNHNS, SASEGT. The CDR3 extends over 13 amino acids. CDR3 in amino acids: CASSDTYNQPQHF. DNA of the CDR3: TGTGCCAGCAGTGACACATACAATCAGCCCCAGCATTTT.

V usage is TRBV19 and J usage is TRBJ2-5; D is perhaps TRBD1 (6 bases). This CDR3 contains 15 residues. In germline, CDR1 is LNHDA, CDR2 SQIVND (reference sequence). The V end was cut by 6 bases, the J end by 4 bases, with 18 bases between. Here the CDR3 DNA reads TGTGCCAGTAGACCTCTACAGGGTGGTGCAGAGACCCAGTACTTC. This sequence encodes CASRPLQGGAETQYF. Using reference TRBV19 and TRBJ2-5 for the parts outside the CDR3, the full variable domain is DGGITQSPKYLFRKEGQNVTLSCEQNLNHDAMYWYRQDPGQGLRLIYYSQIVNDFQKGDIAEGYSVSREKKESFPLTVTSAQKNPTAFYLCASRPLQGGAETQYFGPGTRLLVL.

With respect to this clone: Other DNA sequences of this sample code for an identical CDR3. V gene TRBV3-1 (or the pseudogene TRBV3-2) combines with J gene TRBJ1-1, with a weak D call TRBD1 (5 bases). Germline V gene data show CDR1 as LGHDT and CDR2 as YNNKEL (reference sequence). The CDR3 runs to 14 residues. V lost 3 bases, J lost 1 base, and 9 bases lay in between. CDR3 sequence reads: CASSHADRNTEAFF. CDR3 nucleotide sequence: TGTGCCAGCAGCCATGCTGACAGGAACACTGAAGCTTTCTTT.

The chain combines TRBV18 with TRBJ1-1, with D perhaps TRBD1 (5 bases). Germline values: CDR1 KGHSH, CDR2 LQKENI. The CDR3 extends over 15 amino acids. The V and J ends lost 4 bases and 5 bases respectively, with 17 bases between them. The CDR3 DNA reads as TGTGCCAGCTCACTTAGTAGGGAGGGGATAACTGAAGCTTTCTTT. Its protein is CASSLSREGITEAFF.

The rearrangement joins TRBV4-1 to TRBJ2-3, with TRBD2 as a possible D gene (7 bases). This CDR3 comprises 16 residues. Germline V CDR1 and CDR2: MGHRA, YSYEKL. Trimming left V 3 bases short and J 4 bases short, with 17 bases between. CDR3: CASSQGAGAGADTQYF. The DNA of the CDR3 is TGCGCCAGCAGCCAGGGGGCGGGGGCAGGGGCAGATACGCAGTATTTT.

The J gene is TRBJ1-4, the V gene TRBV6-5, with D possibly matching TRBD1 (6 bases). V was trimmed by 4 bases and J by 8 bases, leaving 20 bases between them. CDR3 size: 16 residues. Looked up from germline, CDR1 is MNHEY and CDR2 is SVGAGI. The CDR3 DNA reads TGTGCCAGCAGTTCTAGACCGCCAGGGGCTGGGGAAAAACTGTTTTTT. This translates into CASSSRPPGAGEKLFF.

This chain uses TRBV12-3 or TRBV12-4 with TRBJ2-7, with D possibly being TRBD2 (6 bases). Trimming removed 4 bases from V and 2 bases from J, with 9 bases in between. This CDR3 has 13 residues. For the CDR3, the DNA is TGTGCCAGCAGTTACGGGACTCCCTACGAGCAGTACTTC. The encoded protein is CASSYGTPYEQYF.

V and J are TRBV19 and TRBJ2-1; D remains unclear. Germline CDR1 is LNHDA and CDR2 is SQIVND (reference sequence). The CDR3 spans 14 residues. V dropped 6 bases and J dropped 4 bases, with 13 bases sitting between them. CDR3 protein: CASRSGRPYNEQFF. In nucleotides, the CDR3 is TGTGCCAGTAGATCAGGTCGACCTTACAATGAGCAGTTCTTC. Variable domain in full (rest from reference TRBV19 and TRBJ2-1): DGGITQSPKYLFRKEGQNVTLSCEQNLNHDAMYWYRQDPGQGLRLIYYSQIVNDFQKGDIAEGYSVSREKKESFPLTVTSAQKNPTAFYLCASRSGRPYNEQFFGPGTRLTVL.

The chain links TRBV7-3 to TRBJ2-5; a possible D gene is TRBD1 (5 bases). V lost 5 bases, J lost 2 bases, and 12 bases lay in between. CDR3 length equals 14 residues. In germline, CDR1 is SGHTA, CDR2 FQGTGA. The CDR3 region is CASSPGIQQETQYF. DNA of the CDR3: TGTGCCAGCAGCCCAGGGATACAGCAAGAGACCCAGTACTTC.

The chain has TRBV6-1 and TRBJ1-2; TRBD1 matches at 10 bases. V was pared by 1 base and J by 5 bases, with 4 bases of the junction left unmatched. CDR1 MNHNS and CDR2 SASEGT come from the germline V gene. The length of the CDR3 is 15 residues. CDR3 in amino acids: CASSEGQGAHYGYTF. CDR3 in DNA: TGTGCCAGCAGTGAAGGACAGGGGGCGCATTATGGCTACACCTTC.

V usage is TRBV19 and J usage is TRBJ1-2; no reliable D call. CDR1 is LNHDA and CDR2 is SQIVND in the germline V gene (reference sequence). Trimming removed 6 bases from V and 8 bases from J, with 16 bases in between. The CDR3 is made up of 13 amino acids. The CDR3 protein is CASSTIVSVGYTF. The CDR3 DNA follows: TGTGCCAGTAGCACGATAGTTTCCGTCGGCTACACCTTC.

CDR3 sequence: CASSQVTNYEQYF. The CDR3 DNA follows: TGCGCCAGCAGCCAAGTCACAAACTACGAGCAGTACTTC. The V gene is TRBV4-1, the J gene TRBJ2-7; D gene unclear. CDR3 length equals 13 residues. Looked up from germline, CDR1 is MGHRA and CDR2 is YSYEKL. Trimming removed 1 base at V and 3 bases at J, with 7 bases between.

CDR3 amino acids: CASSIGTANTGELFF. CDR3 coding DNA: TGTGCCAGTAGTATTGGGACAGCTAACACCGGGGAGCTGTTTTTT. The chain couples TRBV19 to TRBJ2-2, with TRBD1 matching over 7 bases. V lost 3 bases and J lost 2; bases outside the gene matches: 3. CDR3 length equals 15 residues. Per the germline V gene, CDR1 is LNHDA and CDR2 is SQIVND (reference sequence).

This chain links TRBV6-1 with TRBJ2-7; maybe TRBD1 (7 bases). Per germline, CDR1 MNHNS and CDR2 SASEGT. The CDR3 spans 15 residues. V gave up 2 bases and J gave up 0 bases, with 11 bases separating them. Here the CDR3 DNA reads TGTGCCAGCAGTGAATCGGGGGACAGCTCCTACGAGCAGTACTTC. This codes for CASSESGDSSYEQYF.

The chain employs TRBV30 and TRBJ2-7, with D tentatively TRBD1 (5 bases). Looked up from germline, CDR1 is GTSNPN and CDR2 is SVGIG (reference sequence). The V gene lost 7 bases and the J gene lost 6 bases, with 19 bases spanning the gap. The CDR3 runs 13 residues. The CDR3 is CALTLNPDTEQYF. The CDR3 region has the DNA TGTGCCTTGACCCTGAATCCGGACACCGAGCAGTACTTC.

This chain connects TRBV19 to TRBJ2-7; D gene unclear. This CDR3 is 14 amino acids long. V was clipped by 1 base and J by 3 bases, with 10 bases between them. CDR1 and CDR2 (germline): LNHDA, SQIVND (reference sequence). The CDR3 DNA follows: TGTGCCAGTAGTATAGGGGTGGGCATCTACGAGCAGTACTTC. It is translated as CASSIGVGIYEQYF.

This rearrangement joins TRBV3-1 (or the pseudogene TRBV3-2) to TRBJ2-5, with a possible D match to TRBD2 (6 bases). This CDR3 comprises 17 residues. V was shortened by 0 bases and J by 1 base, with 15 bases between the two germline ends. CDR1 is LGHDT, CDR2 YNNKEL, per germline (reference sequence). The CDR3 protein is CASSQDFTGAVQETQYF. The DNA of the CDR3 is TGTGCCAGCAGCCAAGATTTTACGGGAGCGGTCCAAGAGACCCAGTACTTC.

The chain links TRBV5-4 to TRBJ2-5, with 10 bases that match TRBD1. CDR1 and CDR2 from the germline V gene are SGHNT and YYREEE (reference sequence). This CDR3 has 16 amino acids. With V trimmed by 5 bases and J by 3 bases, 10 bases remained unmatched. For the CDR3, the DNA is TGTGCCAGCAGTCCCAACTGGGACAGGGGAAAAGAGACCCAGTACTTC. Its translation: CASSPNWDRGKETQYF.

Notes on this clone: This sample includes further DNA sequences coding for the same CDR3. The V call is TRBV19, the J call TRBJ2-7, with 8 nucleotides matching TRBD2. Germline assignment: CDR1 LNHDA and CDR2 SQIVND (reference sequence). CDR3 length equals 14 residues. V gave up 3 bases and J gave up 4 bases; unmatched junction bases: 5. This CDR3 reads CASSISGRAYEQYF. In nucleotides, the CDR3 is TGTGCCAGTAGTATTTCCGGGAGGGCTTACGAGCAGTACTTC.